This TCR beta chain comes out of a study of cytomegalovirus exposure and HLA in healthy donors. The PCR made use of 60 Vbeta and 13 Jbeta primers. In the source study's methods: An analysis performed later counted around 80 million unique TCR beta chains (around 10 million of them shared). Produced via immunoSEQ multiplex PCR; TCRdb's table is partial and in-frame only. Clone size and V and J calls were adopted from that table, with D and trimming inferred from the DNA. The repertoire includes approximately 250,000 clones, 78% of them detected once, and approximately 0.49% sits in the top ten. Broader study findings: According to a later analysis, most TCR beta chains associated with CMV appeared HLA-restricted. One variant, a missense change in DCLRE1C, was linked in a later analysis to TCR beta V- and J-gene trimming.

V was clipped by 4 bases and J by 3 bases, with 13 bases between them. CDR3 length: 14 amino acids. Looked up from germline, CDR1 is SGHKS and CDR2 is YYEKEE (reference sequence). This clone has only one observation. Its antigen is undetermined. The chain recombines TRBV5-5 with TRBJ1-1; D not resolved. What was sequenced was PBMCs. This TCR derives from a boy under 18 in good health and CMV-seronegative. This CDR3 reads CASSPYHGDTEAFF. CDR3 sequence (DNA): TGTGCCAGCAGCCCATACCACGGGGACACTGAAGCTTTCTTT.